The source of this T cell receptor beta chain is a study of identical twins' blood T cells. Whole-study results and caveats: Twins shared about as many clonotypes as their cloneset sizes predicted.

The CDR3 extends over 13 amino acids. All three twin pairs grew up together with likely shared infections and vaccines. In the case of this clonotype: What it binds is not known.

TCRdb itself ran the 5' RACE reads through MiXCR, one entry per CDR3 protein. The table records 1,000 to 1,500 distinct CDR3 sequences, roughly 71% of them present only once. The sequencing sample was made of PBMCs. The V gene is TRBV21-1, the J gene TRBJ2-3. TRBV21-1 constitutes a pseudogene. This clonotype originated in a woman aged 18-55 years in good health. The CDR3 region has the DNA TGTGCCAGCAGCAACGGAGCGACAGATACGCAGTATTTT. Translating it yields CASSNGATDTQYF.